This T cell receptor (beta chain) appears in the sequencing data of a study of shared T cell receptors in the human thymus. TCRdb's copy holds only in-frame clones and misses some; the assay was immunoSEQ multiplex PCR. The profile covers 450,000 to 650,000 clones, with approximately 78% appearing a single time and 0.01% to 0.015% taken by the ten largest. This sample was shared with a second study, whose subject was human thymus T cells. From that paper: Corrective surgery for congenital heart defects was being performed on the healthy Finnish infants who were the donors. Thymic material originated from resections removed in the course of corrective heart surgery. Thymic and blood repertoires seemed to show skewed V and J gene use. Unrelated individuals had highly overlapping thymic repertoires, as reported in related research.

The sequence derives from a boy younger than two with a congenital heart defect. Specimen: thymocytes.

This chain's CDR3 is CASSLGAPSRPPAFF. CDR3 sequence (DNA): TGTGCCAGCAGCTTGGGGGCCCCCAGCAGGCCTCCGGCTTTCTTT. This chain joins TRBV5-6 and TRBJ1-1; no firm D call. CDR1 and CDR2 (germline): SGHDT, YYEEEE. CDR3 length: 15 residues. The germline V and J ends were trimmed by 0 bases and 11 bases, with 20 bases remaining between them.